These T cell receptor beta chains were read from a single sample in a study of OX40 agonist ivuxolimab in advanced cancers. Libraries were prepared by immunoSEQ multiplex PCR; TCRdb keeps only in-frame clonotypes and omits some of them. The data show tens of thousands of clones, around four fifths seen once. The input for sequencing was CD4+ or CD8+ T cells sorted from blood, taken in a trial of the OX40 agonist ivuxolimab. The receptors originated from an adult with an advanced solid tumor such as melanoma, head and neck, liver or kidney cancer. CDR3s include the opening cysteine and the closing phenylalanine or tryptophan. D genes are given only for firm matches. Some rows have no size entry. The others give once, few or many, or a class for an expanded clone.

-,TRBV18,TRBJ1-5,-,CASSRDSHSNQPQHF,TGTGCCAGCTCAAGAGACAGCCATAGCAATCAGCCCCAGCATTTT
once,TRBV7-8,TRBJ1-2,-,CASSRNPGQREYTF,TGTGCCAGCAGCCGAAATCCGGGACAAAGGGAGTACACCTTC
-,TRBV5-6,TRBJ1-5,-,CASSFRPGNQPQHF,TGTGCCAGCAGCTTCCGCCCTGGGAATCAGCCCCAGCATTTT
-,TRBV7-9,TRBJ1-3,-,CASSLAIRVSGNTIYF,TGTGCCAGCAGCTTAGCGATTAGGGTTTCAGGAAACACCATATATTTT
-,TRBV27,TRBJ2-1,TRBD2,CASSPTSGVSYNEQFF,TGTGCCAGCAGCCCGACTAGCGGGGTATCCTACAATGAGCAGTTCTTC
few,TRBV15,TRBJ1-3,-,CATSRNPPRSSGNTIYF,TGTGCCACCAGCAGGAACCCCCCCAGGAGCTCTGGAAACACCATATATTTT
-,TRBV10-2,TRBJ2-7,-,CASLSSERYEQYF,TGCGCCAGCCTGAGTAGCGAGAGGTACGAGCAGTACTTC
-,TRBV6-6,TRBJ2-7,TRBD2,CVSTLAGSYEQYF,TGTGTCAGCACGCTAGCGGGGTCCTACGAGCAGTACTTC
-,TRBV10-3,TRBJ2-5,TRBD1,CATGDRGREETQYF,TGTGCCACAGGGGACAGGGGGCGGGAAGAGACCCAGTACTTC
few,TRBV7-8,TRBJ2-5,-,CASSSTLLREQETQYF,TGTGCCAGCAGCTCAACACTACTGCGGGAACAAGAGACCCAGTACTTC
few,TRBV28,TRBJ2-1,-,CASSFPLGMINEQFF,TGTGCCAGCAGTTTTCCGCTAGGTATGATCAATGAGCAGTTCTTC
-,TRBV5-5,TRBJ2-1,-,CASSHQPINEQFF,TGTGCCAGCAGCCACCAGCCGATCAATGAGCAGTTCTTC
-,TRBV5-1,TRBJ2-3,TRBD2,CASSLAMRGAGDTQYF,TGCGCCAGCAGCTTGGCGATGCGGGGGGCAGGAGATACGCAGTATTTT
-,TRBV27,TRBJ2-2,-,CASSTRGSPFTGELFF,TGTGCCAGCAGTACCCGAGGTAGCCCTTTCACCGGGGAGCTGTTTTTT
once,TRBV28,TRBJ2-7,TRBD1,CASSSTGLGAYEQYF,TGTGCCAGCAGCTCGACAGGGTTGGGGGCCTACGAGCAGTACTTC
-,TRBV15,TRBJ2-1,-,CATSLYIQYPLSVNEQFF,TGTGCCACCAGTTTGTACATACAGTATCCACTTTCCGTCAATGAGCAGTTCTTC
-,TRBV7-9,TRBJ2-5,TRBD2,CASRLGEGHRETQYF,TGTGCCAGCAGGTTGGGGGAGGGCCATAGAGAGACCCAGTACTTC
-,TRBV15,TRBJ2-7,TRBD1,CATSSGGQGRYREQYF,TGTGCCACCAGCAGTGGGGGACAGGGGCGATACAGGGAGCAGTACTTC
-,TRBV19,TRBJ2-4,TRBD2,CASSDGSGGKNIQYF,TGTGCCAGTAGTGATGGGTCGGGGGGCAAAAACATTCAGTACTTC